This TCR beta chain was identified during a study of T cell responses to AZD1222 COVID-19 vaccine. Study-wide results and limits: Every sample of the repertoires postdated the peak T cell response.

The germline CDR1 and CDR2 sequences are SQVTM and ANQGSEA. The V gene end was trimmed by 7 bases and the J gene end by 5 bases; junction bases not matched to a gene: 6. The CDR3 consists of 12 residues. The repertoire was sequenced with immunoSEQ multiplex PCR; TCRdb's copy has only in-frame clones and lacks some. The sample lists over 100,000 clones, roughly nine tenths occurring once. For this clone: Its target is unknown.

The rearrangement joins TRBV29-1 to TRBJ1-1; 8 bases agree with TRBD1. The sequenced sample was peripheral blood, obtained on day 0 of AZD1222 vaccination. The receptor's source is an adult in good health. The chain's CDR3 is CSADRGGTEAFF. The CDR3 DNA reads TGCAGCGCTGACAGGGGAGGAACTGAAGCTTTCTTT.